The 9 T cell receptor beta chains below come from one sample, sequenced in a study of OX40 agonist ivuxolimab in advanced cancers. Assay: immunoSEQ multiplex PCR; the TCRdb copy retains only in-frame clones and omits some. Among 39,000 or so clones listed, approximately 88% were seen once. The sequencing here drew on CD4+ or CD8+ T cells sorted from blood, taken in a trial of the OX40 agonist ivuxolimab. The origin of the receptors is an adult with an advanced solid tumor such as melanoma, head and neck, liver or kidney cancer.

The chain employs TRBV11-2 and TRBJ1-3, with D possibly being TRBD1 (6 bases). Trimming left V 5 bases short and J 8 bases short, with 19 bases between. CDR3 length: 15 amino acids. Germline-derived CDR1 and CDR2 are SGHAT and FQNNGV. CDR3 DNA sequence: TGTGCCAGCAGCCCCCAGGGACAAAAATGGGACACCATATATTTT. Amino acid sequence: CASSPQGQKWDTIYF.

The chain carries TRBV11-2 and TRBJ1-2; no definite D call. The V gene's germline CDR1 is SGHAT and CDR2 FQNNGV. V lost 0 bases and J lost 5, with 7 bases in between. The CDR3 has 13 amino acids. The CDR3 nucleotides are TGTGCCAGCAGCTTAGATCCCCAGTATGGCTACACCTTC. This encodes CASSLDPQYGYTF.

This chain connects TRBV5-4 to TRBJ2-2; 9 nucleotides line up with TRBD1. Germline CDR1 reads SGHNT; CDR2 reads YYREEE (reference sequence). This CDR3 comprises 16 residues. The V gene end was trimmed by 3 bases and the J gene end by 3 bases; junction bases not matched to a gene: 6. CDR3 bases: TGTGCCAGCAGCTCAGGACAGGGGACATACACCGGGGAGCTGTTTTTT. Amino acid sequence: CASSSGQGTYTGELFF.

The chain has TRBV11-1 and TRBJ2-1; 12 bases line up with TRBD1. The CDR3 extends over 17 amino acids. Germline V CDR1 and CDR2: SGHAT, FQDESV (reference sequence). V lost 5 bases, J lost 8 bases, and 13 bases stayed unmatched. The CDR3 loop is CASSRGPGQGAPDEQFF. In DNA form, the CDR3 reads TGTGCCAGCAGCAGAGGCCCGGGACAGGGGGCTCCCGATGAGCAGTTCTTC.

The rearrangement joins TRBV5-4 to TRBJ2-5, with 13 bases matching TRBD2. This CDR3 is 16 amino acids long. Losses at the gene ends were 2 bases for V and 5 bases for J; bases not matched to a gene: 6. Germline lookup yields CDR1 SGHNT and CDR2 YYREEE (reference sequence). As DNA, the CDR3 is TGTGCCAGCAGCTTATGGACTAGCGGGGGCTCTGAGACCCAGTACTTC. Its protein product is CASSLWTSGGSETQYF.

V usage is TRBV9 and J usage is TRBJ2-7, with 11 nucleotides matching TRBD1. With 0 bases clipped from V and 3 bases from J, the junction kept 5 bases outside the gene matches. Germline CDR1 reads SGDLS; CDR2 reads YYNGEE. CDR3 size: 16 residues. CDR3: CASSVAGTGGVYEQYF. In nucleotides, the CDR3 is TGTGCCAGCAGCGTAGCAGGGACAGGGGGAGTCTACGAGCAGTACTTC.

The V gene is TRBV7-9, the J gene TRBJ2-3; 7 bases map to TRBD1. The CDR3 totals 16 residues. The V and J ends lost 5 bases and 2 bases, in that order; junction bases with no gene match: 10. CDR1 and CDR2 (germline): SEHNR, FQNEAQ (reference sequence). In DNA form, the CDR3 reads TGTGCCAGCAGCACAAAACAGGGGACCCACACAGATACGCAGTATTTT. Translating it yields CASSTKQGTHTDTQYF. Variable domain in full (rest from reference TRBV7-9 and TRBJ2-3): DTGVSQNPRHKITKRGQNVTFRCDPISEHNRLYWYRQTLGQGPEFLTYFQNEAQLEKSRLLSDRFSAERPKGSFSTLEIQRTEQGDSAMYLCASSTKQGTHTDTQYFGPGTRLTVL.

Turning to this clone: Its ends do not fully match the called genes, so a read error is possible. This chain uses TRBV5-3 with TRBJ1-1; weak D call: TRBD1 (5 bases). TRBV5-3 is annotated as an ORF whose role is uncertain. The CDR3 is made up of 17 amino acids. The CDR3 nucleotides read TGTGCCAGAAACTTGAGTTTCAGGGAACCCATGAACACTGAAGCTTTCTTT. It encodes CARNLSFREPMNTEAFF.

The chain joins TRBV7-8 to TRBJ1-5; 7 nucleotides agree with TRBD1. Germline lookup yields CDR1 SGHVS and CDR2 FQNEAQ. V lost 5 bases and J lost 3; bases outside the gene matches: 7. The CDR3 runs to 15 residues. In DNA, the CDR3 is TGTGCCAGCAGCGCGACCGGGACAGTCAATCAGCCCCAGCATTTT. It encodes CASSATGTVNQPQHF.